The 6 T cell receptor beta chains reported below all come from one sample, sequenced in a study of graft-versus-host responses after intestinal transplantation. The antigens these receptors bind are not known. Repertoires were generated with immunoSEQ multiplex PCR, while TCRdb's copy carries only in-frame clones and drops some. Of about 70,000 clones listed, less than 95% were seen once; the top ten hold roughly 1.3%. The material was unstimulated CD8+ T cells sorted from spleen or lymph node cells, obtained before intestinal transplant. Every receptor here comes from a human donor who received an intestinal transplant.

The chain joins TRBV28 to TRBJ2-7; 7 nucleotides line up with TRBD1. CDR3 length equals 13 residues. With 4 bases clipped from V and 6 bases from J, the junction kept 6 bases outside the gene matches. Germline lookup yields CDR1 MDHEN and CDR2 SYDVKM. The CDR3 loop is CASSSASGGEQYF. The CDR3 DNA follows: TGTGCCAGCAGTTCGGCCTCAGGGGGCGAGCAGTACTTC.

The V gene is TRBV5-4, the J gene TRBJ2-7; the D gene is possibly TRBD1 (5 bases). V lost 2 bases, J lost 0 bases, and 12 bases lay in between. Germline CDR1 reads SGHNT; CDR2 reads YYREEE (reference sequence). The CDR3 is 15 residues long. Here the CDR3 DNA reads TGTGCCAGCAGCTTTTGGGGCACGGGCTCCTACGAGCAGTACTTC. This codes for CASSFWGTGSYEQYF.

This clone has only one observation. This sequence joins TRBV7-9 and TRBJ1-3; weak D call: TRBD1 (6 bases). Trimming removed 5 bases at V and 3 bases at J, with 14 bases between. Germline lookup yields CDR1 SEHNR and CDR2 FQNEAQ (reference sequence). The CDR3 spans 15 residues. The DNA for the CDR3 is TGTGCCAGCAGCCCGCCGGGACAAGTTGGAAACACCATATATTTT. Translation: CASSPPGQVGNTIYF. The full variable domain, rest sourced from reference TRBV7-9 and TRBJ1-3, is DTGVSQNPRHKITKRGQNVTFRCDPISEHNRLYWYRQTLGQGPEFLTYFQNEAQLEKSRLLSDRFSAERPKGSFSTLEIQRTEQGDSAMYLCASSPPGQVGNTIYFGEGSWLTVV.

The chain employs TRBV9 and TRBJ1-1, with a tentative D call TRBD1 (5 bases). This CDR3 is 14 amino acids long. Trimming pared 4 bases from V and 4 bases from J, leaving 14 bases between. Per germline, CDR1 SGDLS and CDR2 YYNGEE. The CDR3, as DNA: TGTGCCAGCAGCCTGGGGGGGGTTAGCACTGAAGCTTTCTTT. Translation: CASSLGGVSTEAFF.

The V call is TRBV6-5, the J call TRBJ2-5; tentative D call: TRBD1 (5 bases). Germline lookup yields CDR1 MNHEY and CDR2 SVGAGI. V was pared by 2 bases and J by 4 bases, with 14 bases between. This CDR3 contains 15 residues. CDR3: CASSYAAGMAETQYF. The CDR3 nucleotides are TGTGCCAGCAGTTACGCCGCAGGGATGGCAGAGACCCAGTACTTC.

The rearrangement uses TRBV6-1 and TRBJ1-1, with D unresolved. CDR3 length equals 13 residues. Germline CDR1 is MNHNS and CDR2 is SASEGT. V gave up 11 bases and J gave up 2 bases, with 15 bases separating them. This CDR3 reads CAAGFALNTEAFF. Here the CDR3 DNA reads TGTGCCGCCGGGTTTGCCCTCAACACTGAAGCTTTCTTT.